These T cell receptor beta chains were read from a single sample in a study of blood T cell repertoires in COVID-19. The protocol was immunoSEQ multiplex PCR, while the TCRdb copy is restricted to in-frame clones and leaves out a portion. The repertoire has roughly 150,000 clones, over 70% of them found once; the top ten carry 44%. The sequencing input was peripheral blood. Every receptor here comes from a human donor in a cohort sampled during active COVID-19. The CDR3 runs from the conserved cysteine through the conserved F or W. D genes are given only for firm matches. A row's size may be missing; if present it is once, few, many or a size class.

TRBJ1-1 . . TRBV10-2 TGCGCCAGCAGTGGCCAGGGGAACACTGAAGCTTTCTTT CASSGQGNTEAFF
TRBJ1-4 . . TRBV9 TGTGCCAGCAGCCCCCCGAGCCCGAGCCAAAAACTGTTTTTT CASSPPSPSQKLFF
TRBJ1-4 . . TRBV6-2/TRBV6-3 TGTGCCAGCAGTTACTCCGAGGGTGCAACTAATGAAAAACTGTTTTTT CASSYSEGATNEKLFF
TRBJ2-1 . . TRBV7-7 TGTGCCAGCAGTGGAAAGTGGGACTCAAAGGGGAATGAGCAGTTCTTC CASSGKWDSKGNEQFF
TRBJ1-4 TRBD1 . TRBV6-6 TGTGCCAGCAGTTACCCTGACAGGGGAGATGAAAAACTGTTTTTT CASSYPDRGDEKLFF
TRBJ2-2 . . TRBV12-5 TGTGCTAGTGGTTTGGAGCAGGGGGGCACCGGGGAGCTGTTTTTT CASGLEQGGTGELFF
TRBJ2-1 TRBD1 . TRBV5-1 TGCGCCAGCAGCTCCCACGGGACAGGGGGCAATGAGCAGTTCTTC CASSSHGTGGNEQFF
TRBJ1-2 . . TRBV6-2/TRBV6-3 TGTGCCAGCAGTTACGACAGGTTTAACTATGGCTACACCTTC CASSYDRFNYGYTF
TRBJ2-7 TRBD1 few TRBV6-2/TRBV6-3 TGTGCCAGCAGTTACCTTGGACAGGGGGCTTACGAGCAGTACTTC CASSYLGQGAYEQYF
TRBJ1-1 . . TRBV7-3 TGTGCCAGCAGCTTAACAGGGGACACTGAAGCTTTCTTT CASSLTGDTEAFF
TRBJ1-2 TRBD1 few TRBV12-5 TGTGCTAGTGGTTGGGGCCGGACAGGGGATCCTACCTACACCTTC CASGWGRTGDPTYTF
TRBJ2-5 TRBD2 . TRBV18 TGTGCCAGCTCACCTCAACTAGCGGGAAACCAAGAGACCCAGTACTTC CASSPQLAGNQETQYF
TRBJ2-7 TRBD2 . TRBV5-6 TGTGCCAGCAGCCAAAGAGGACTAGTTGCCTACGAGCAGTACTTC CASSQRGLVAYEQYF
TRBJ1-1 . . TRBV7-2 TGTGCCAGCAGCTCGCGGGGGATGAACACTGAAGCTTTCTTT CASSSRGMNTEAFF